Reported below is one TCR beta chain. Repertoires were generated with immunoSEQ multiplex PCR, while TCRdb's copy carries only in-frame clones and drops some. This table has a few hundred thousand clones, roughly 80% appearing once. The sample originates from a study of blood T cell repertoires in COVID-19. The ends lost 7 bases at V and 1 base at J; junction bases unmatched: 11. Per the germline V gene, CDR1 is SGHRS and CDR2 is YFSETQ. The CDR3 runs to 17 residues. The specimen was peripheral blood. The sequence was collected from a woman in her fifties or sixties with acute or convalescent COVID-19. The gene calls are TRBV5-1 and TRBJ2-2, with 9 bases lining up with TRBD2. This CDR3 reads CASGAGGGQVNTGELFF. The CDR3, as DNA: TGCGCCAGCGGTGCGGGAGGGGGCCAGGTGAACACCGGGGAGCTGTTTTTT.